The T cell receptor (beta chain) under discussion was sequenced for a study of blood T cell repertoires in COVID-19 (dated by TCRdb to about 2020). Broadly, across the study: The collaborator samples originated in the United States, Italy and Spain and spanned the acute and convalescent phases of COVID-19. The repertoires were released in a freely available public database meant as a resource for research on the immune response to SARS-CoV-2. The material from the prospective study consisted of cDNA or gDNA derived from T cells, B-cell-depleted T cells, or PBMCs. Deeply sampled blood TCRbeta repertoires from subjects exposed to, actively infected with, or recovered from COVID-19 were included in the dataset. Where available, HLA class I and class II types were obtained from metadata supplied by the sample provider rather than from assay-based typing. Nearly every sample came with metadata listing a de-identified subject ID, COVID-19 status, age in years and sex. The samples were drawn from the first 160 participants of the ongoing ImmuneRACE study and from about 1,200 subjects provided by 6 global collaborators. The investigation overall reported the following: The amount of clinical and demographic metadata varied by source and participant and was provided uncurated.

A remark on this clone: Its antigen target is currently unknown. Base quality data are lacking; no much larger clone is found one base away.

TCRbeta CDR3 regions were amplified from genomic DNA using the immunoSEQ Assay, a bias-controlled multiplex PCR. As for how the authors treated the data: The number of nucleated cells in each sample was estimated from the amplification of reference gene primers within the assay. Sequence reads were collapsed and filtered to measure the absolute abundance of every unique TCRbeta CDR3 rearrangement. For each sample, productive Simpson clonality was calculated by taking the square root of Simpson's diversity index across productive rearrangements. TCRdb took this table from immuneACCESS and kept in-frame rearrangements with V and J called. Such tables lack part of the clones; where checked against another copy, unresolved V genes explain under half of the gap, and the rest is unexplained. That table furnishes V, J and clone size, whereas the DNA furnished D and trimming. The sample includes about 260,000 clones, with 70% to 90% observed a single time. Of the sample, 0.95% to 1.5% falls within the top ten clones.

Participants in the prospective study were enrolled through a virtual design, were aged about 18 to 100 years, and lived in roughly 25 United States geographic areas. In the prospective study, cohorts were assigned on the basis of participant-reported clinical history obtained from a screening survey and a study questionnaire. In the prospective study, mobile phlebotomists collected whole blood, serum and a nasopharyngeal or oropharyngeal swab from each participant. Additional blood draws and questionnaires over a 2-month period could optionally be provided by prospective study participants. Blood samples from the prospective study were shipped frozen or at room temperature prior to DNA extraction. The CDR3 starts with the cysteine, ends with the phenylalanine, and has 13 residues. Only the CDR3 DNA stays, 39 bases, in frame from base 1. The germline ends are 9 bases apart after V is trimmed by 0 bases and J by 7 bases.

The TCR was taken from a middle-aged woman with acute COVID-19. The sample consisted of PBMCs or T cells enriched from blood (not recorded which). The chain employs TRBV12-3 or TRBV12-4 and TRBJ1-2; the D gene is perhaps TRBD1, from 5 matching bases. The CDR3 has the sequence CASSLAAGFGYTF. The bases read TGTGCCAGCAGTTTAGCGGCAGGGTTTGGCTACACCTTC.